Following are 23 T cell receptor beta chains from one sample sequenced in a study of tumor and adjacent non-tumor tissue in lung cancer. The template was RNA from unsorted bulk tissue. The library came from three nested PCR rounds adapted from ARM-PCR protocols. TCRdb re-called the multiplex PCR reads with MiXCR, one entry per CDR3 protein. Here the sample spans 120,000 or so distinct CDR3 sequences, around three fifths being singletons. The source material was lung tumor tissue. The receptors were sampled from a man aged 30 to 45 with non-small cell lung cancer.

For this clonotype: Relative to the germline gene, one junction end is altered; a read error may explain this. The chain couples TRBV11-2 to TRBJ2-7; TRBD2 matches at 8 bases. CDR1 is SGHAT and CDR2 is FQNNGV in the germline V gene. The CDR3 consists of 13 residues. The CDR3 region has the DNA TGTGCTAACAGCCCAGCGGGAGCGTACGACCAGTACTTC. Protein: CANSPAGAYDQYF.

This clonotype was counted at least ten times. The chain is built from TRBV10-3 and TRBJ2-1; TRBD2 might be the D (6 bases). V dropped 2 bases and J dropped 10 bases, with 15 bases sitting between them. Germline CDR1 ENHRY, CDR2 SYGVKD. The CDR3 loop spans 14 amino acids. This CDR3 is CAISEGGGTSEQFF. CDR3 in DNA: TGTGCCATCAGTGAGGGCGGCGGGACTTCCGAGCAGTTCTTC.

This clonotype has a handful of counts. Possible read error: a much larger clone is one base away. The V gene is TRBV6-5, the J gene TRBJ2-7; 9 bases are shared with TRBD1. This CDR3 is 14 amino acids long. The V and J ends lost 4 bases and 0 bases, in that order; junction bases with no gene match: 1. Germline values: CDR1 MNHEY, CDR2 SVGAGI. Here the CDR3 DNA reads TGTGCCAGCAGTTCGACAGGGGGCTCCTACGAGCAGTACTTC. Translating gives CASSSTGGSYEQYF.

As to this clonotype: This may be a read error, as it is one base from a much larger clone. The chain couples TRBV4-3 to TRBJ2-3; D not certain. The DNA end lines up better with TRBJ1-5; the J call may be wrong. CDR3 length: 15 amino acids. The germline V gene encodes CDR1 LGHNA and CDR2 YSLEER. The DNA for the CDR3 is TGCGCCAGCAGCCAAGGGATCCCCGACACAGATACGCAGCATTTT. Protein product: CASSQGIPDTDTQHF.

This clonotype was detected once. It may be a read error: a sequence one base away is much more abundant. The chain is built from TRBV12-5 and TRBJ1-3; D is perhaps TRBD1 (6 bases). The CDR3 consists of 17 residues. Germline CDR1 and CDR2: LGHNT and FRNRAP. CDR3 DNA: TGTGATAGTGGTTTGGTAGTACGGAGTGACCAGGGGAACACCATATATTTT. Its protein is CDSGLVVRSDQGNTIYF.

Turning to this clonotype: A much larger clone lies a single base off, so this may be a read error. Since no conserved phenylalanine or tryptophan closes the CDR3, a read error is the likely cause. The CDR3 loop is CASREGLAGRYEQFI. The CDR3 DNA reads as TGTGCCAGCAGGGAGGGACTAGCGGGAAGGTATGAGCAGTTCATC. The chain couples TRBV6-5 to TRBJ2-1, with 13 positions matching TRBD2. Germline V lookup: CDR1 MNHEY, CDR2 SVGAGI. Germline trimming cut 6 bases from V and 8 bases from J; bases unmatched to any gene: 7. This CDR3 comprises 15 residues.

This clonotype was seen only a few times. This may be a read error: a much more frequent sequence differs by one nucleotide. The V and J genes are TRBV20-1 and TRBJ2-5, with TRBD1 as a possible D gene (6 bases). The V gene's germline CDR1 is DFQATT and CDR2 SNEGSKA (reference sequence). The CDR3 length is 12 residues. In nucleotides, the CDR3 is TGCAGTGCTAAAGTGGGACAAGAGACCCTGTACTTC. It specifies CSAKVGQETLYF.

Note on this clonotype: Since a much larger clone is just one base distant, this may be a read error. The chain is built from TRBV7-9 and TRBJ2-1, with 13 nucleotides matching TRBD2. The junction had 15 bases not matched to a gene; V was cut back by 4 bases and J by 9 bases. CDR1 and CDR2 from the germline V gene are SEHNR and FQNEAQ (reference sequence). This CDR3 contains 18 residues. The CDR3 sequence: CASSSRQLGLAGYGEQFF. In DNA form, the CDR3 reads TGTGCCAGCAGCTCCCGTCAGCTGGGACTAGCGGGATACGGTGAGCAGTTCTTC.

This clonotype is medium-sized (0.01 to 0.1%) within its sample. The V and J genes are TRBV20-1 and TRBJ2-7; the D call may be TRBD1 or TRBD2 (5 bases each). This CDR3 contains 11 residues. The V end lost 2 bases, the J end lost 5 bases, and 7 bases lay between the germline ends. The V gene's germline CDR1 is DFQATT and CDR2 SNEGSKA (reference sequence). The CDR3 loop is CSARSGHEQYF. CDR3 nucleotides: TGCAGTGCTAGATCGGGACACGAGCAGTACTTC.

Remarks on this clonotype: A much larger clone differs by one base, so this may be a read error. This chain links TRBV28 with TRBJ1-5; no clear D gene. Near its end, the DNA agrees better with TRBJ2-3, so the J call may be wrong. The germline V gene encodes CDR1 MDHEN and CDR2 SYDVKM. This CDR3 is built from 13 residues. CDR3 nucleotides: TGTGCCAGCAGTGTCCCGCCCAATCAGCCCCAGTATTTT. It is translated as CASSVPPNQPQYF.

This sequence joins TRBV24-1 and TRBJ2-2; D remains unclear. Trimming took 4 bases from V and 1 from J, leaving 9 bases between them. The CDR3 has 15 residues. CDR1 and CDR2 (germline): KGHDR, SFDVKD. The CDR3 is CATSESELNTGELFF. CDR3 in DNA: TGTGCCACCAGTGAGTCGGAACTGAACACCGGGGAGCTGTTTTTT.

Points on this clonotype: At one of its ends the junction is not consistent with the germline gene, which may arise from a read error. The gene calls are TRBV4-1 and TRBJ2-5; D is possibly TRBD1 (6 bases). CDR3 size: 14 residues. Germline loops: CDR1 MGHRA, CDR2 YSYEKL. CDR3 amino acids: CARSHPGHQETQYF. The CDR3 nucleotides are TGTGCCAGGAGCCACCCGGGACATCAAGAGACCCAGTACTTC.

Notes on this clonotype: One end of the junction is discordant with germline, which a read error may explain. This chain uses TRBV11-3 with TRBJ2-2; TRBD1 matches at 9 bases. Germline CDR1 is SGHNT and CDR2 is YENEEA. CDR3 length: 17 residues. The CDR3 region has the DNA TGTGCCAGCAGCTTTCGTACGGGACAGGGAAACACTGGGGAGCTGTTTTTT. Its protein product is CASSFRTGQGNTGELFF.

The J gene is TRBJ2-5, the V gene TRBV5-4; weak D call: TRBD1 (6 bases). Germline V gives CDR1 SGHNT, CDR2 YYREEE (reference sequence). This CDR3 is 14 amino acids long. The V gene lost 9 bases and the J gene lost 2 bases, with 17 bases spanning the gap. The CDR3 sequence is CATSLAGQQETQYF. The CDR3, as DNA: TGTGCCACTAGCTTGGCCGGACAGCAAGAGACCCAGTACTTC.

This clonotype showed up many times. The V call is TRBV20-1, the J call TRBJ2-7; D is ambiguous. Between the trimmed V and J ends, which lost 6 bases and 3 bases, there was a span of 15 bases. The CDR3 spans 13 residues. Germline V gene sequence: CDR1 DFQATT, CDR2 SNEGSKA (reference sequence). CDR3 in amino acids: CSARSTGYYEQYF. The CDR3 DNA reads TGCAGTGCCCGTTCCACGGGTTACTACGAGCAGTACTTC.

On this clonotype: It may be a read error: a sequence one base away is much more abundant. The V gene is TRBV20-1, the J gene TRBJ2-3; 7 bases are shared with TRBD2. V gave up 7 bases and J gave up 3 bases; unmatched junction bases: 7. The CDR3 spans 13 residues. Germline assignment: CDR1 DFQATT and CDR2 SNEGSKA (reference sequence). The CDR3 DNA reads TGCAGTGACGGGTCGGGAGGAACAGATACGCAGTATTTT. As protein: CSDGSGGTDTQYF.

Regarding this clonotype: A much bigger clone sits one base away, suggesting this may be a read error. The chain links TRBV10-3 to TRBJ2-7, with D perhaps TRBD2 (6 bases). The CDR3 covers 12 residues. The germline V gene encodes CDR1 ENHRY and CDR2 SYGVKD. DNA for the CDR3: TGTGACACCATCGGGGGTGACTACGAGCAGTACTTC. Translating gives CDTIGGDYEQYF.

As for this clonotype: The conserved phenylalanine or tryptophan is not found at the CDR3 terminus, so this likely reflects a read error. This chain connects TRBV7-2 to TRBJ1-2, with no clear D. V was shortened by 3 bases and J by 2 bases, with 10 bases between the two germline ends. The CDR3 extends over 14 amino acids. Germline CDR1 reads SGHTA; CDR2 reads FQGNSA. The CDR3 is CASSFYRSNYGYTI. CDR3 nucleotide sequence: TGTGCCAGCAGCTTTTATCGCTCGAACTATGGCTACACCATC.

The sample holds many counts of this clonotype. This chain links TRBV10-1 with TRBJ2-7; D is undetermined. The CDR3 totals 14 residues. Germline-derived CDR1 and CDR2 are WNHNN and SYGVQD (reference sequence). Trimming took 0 bases from V and 7 from J, leaving 13 bases between them. The CDR3, as DNA: TGCGCCAGCAGTGAGTCCCCCCGAACCGGGGAGCAGTACTTC. It is translated as CASSESPRTGEQYF.

Only a few counts were recorded for this clonotype. The chain joins TRBV11-1 to TRBJ1-4; D is unclear. This CDR3 region has 14 residues. Trimming cost V 5 bases and J 3 bases, with 10 bases left between them. Germline V gives CDR1 SGHAT, CDR2 FQDESV (reference sequence). This CDR3 is CASSMDRSNEKLFF. CDR3 DNA sequence: TGTGCCAGCAGCATGGACCGGTCTAATGAAAAACTGTTTTTT.

Of note for this clonotype: The CDR3 ends on some other residue instead of the conserved phenylalanine or tryptophan, so this is likely a read error. The chain is built from TRBV12-3 or TRBV12-4 and TRBJ2-7; a possible D gene is TRBD1 (5 bases). The DNA end is a closer match to TRBJ2-1, so the J assignment may be wrong. The CDR3 contains 14 residues. For the CDR3, the DNA is TGTGCCAGCAGTTTGGGGCTGCCCCCCTACGAGCAGTTCCTT. This encodes CASSLGLPPYEQFL.

The rearrangement joins TRBV11-2 to TRBJ1-3, with D possibly TRBD1 on 6 matching bases. V gave up 6 bases and J gave up 8 bases, with 17 bases separating them. The CDR3 loop spans 14 amino acids. Per the germline V gene, CDR1 is SGHAT and CDR2 is FQNNGV. The CDR3 reads CASSYDRTGYTIYF. The CDR3 nucleotides read TGTGCCAGCAGTTACGACAGGACCGGATACACCATATATTTT.

This clonotype turned up a few times. This may be a read error, as it is one base from a much larger clone. V and J are TRBV10-2 and TRBJ2-1; D is unclear. In germline, CDR1 is WSHSY, CDR2 SAAADI. Trimming stripped 6 bases from V and 10 bases from J, with 7 bases between. There are 10 residues in the CDR3. In DNA, the CDR3 is TGCGCCAGCAGGGGGATGGAGCAGTTCTTC. Its translation: CASRGMEQFF.